The 27 T cell receptor beta chains presented below share a single source sample, sequenced in a study of Ad26.COV2.S vaccination and SARS-CoV-2 variants. Documented treatment: around 19 received Ad26.COV2.S at low or high dose, single or two shots; 5 received placebo; per-sample allocation not given. Following the first vaccine or placebo injection, samples were taken on day 63. Profiled with immunoSEQ multiplex PCR; TCRdb holds only in-frame clones, not every one. The sample contains 350,000 to 400,000 clones, about nine tenths of which appear only once. The sample was peripheral blood, taken in a trial of Ad26.COV2.S vaccine versus placebo. The receptor set was obtained from a person aged 18-65 years who received the Ad26.COV2.S COVID-19 vaccine or a placebo.

The chain uses TRBV5-6 and TRBJ2-7; no clear D. V lost 2 bases and J 6 bases, leaving 9 bases between the germline ends. This CDR3 spans 12 amino acids. The V gene's germline CDR1 is SGHDT and CDR2 YYEEEE. As DNA, the CDR3 is TGTGCCAGCAGCTTCGCCGTAGGCGAGCAGTACTTC. This encodes CASSFAVGEQYF. The variable domain in full, with the rest retrieved from reference TRBV5-6 and TRBJ2-7, is DAGVTQSPTHLIKTRGQQVTLRCSPKSGHDTVSWYQQALGQGPQFIFQYYEEEERQRGNFPDRFSGHQFPNYSSELNVNALLLGDSALYLCASSFAVGEQYFGPGTRLTVT.

J is TRBJ2-1 and V is TRBV6-2 or TRBV6-3; 9 positions match TRBD1. The CDR3 length is 16 residues. V lost 5 bases, J lost 3 bases, and 8 bases stayed unmatched. Germline assignment: CDR1 MNHEY and CDR2 SVGEGT. In DNA, the CDR3 is TGTGCCAGCAGTCCATCCCGGGACAGGGTCTACAATGAGCAGTTCTTC. It yields the protein CASSPSRDRVYNEQFF.

The V call is TRBV2, the J call TRBJ2-5; maybe TRBD1 (6 bases). Germline CDR1 is SNHLY and CDR2 is FYNNEI. V dropped 0 bases and J dropped 1 base, with 9 bases sitting between them. The CDR3 loop spans 15 amino acids. The CDR3 here is CASSEARDTQETQYF. The CDR3 DNA is TGTGCCAGCAGTGAAGCACGGGACACCCAAGAGACCCAGTACTTC.

In the case of this clone: Distinct nucleotide sequences in the sample also encode this CDR3. The gene calls are TRBV19 and TRBJ1-2, with D possibly TRBD1 on 6 matching bases. Germline values: CDR1 LNHDA, CDR2 SQIVND (reference sequence). The CDR3 extends over 14 amino acids. Trimming cost V 5 bases and J 0 bases, with 10 bases left between them. DNA for the CDR3: TGTGCCAGTAGTCCCGGACAGTCTAACTATGGCTACACCTTC. It specifies CASSPGQSNYGYTF.

The genes are TRBV3-1 (or the pseudogene TRBV3-2) and TRBJ1-6, with TRBD1 matching 7 bases. Germline loops: CDR1 LGHDT, CDR2 YNNKEL (reference sequence). The V gene end was trimmed by 3 bases and the J gene end by 4 bases; junction bases not matched to a gene: 3. The CDR3 has 15 amino acids. The CDR3 DNA reads TGTGCCAGCAGCCAGGAGGGGGCGTATAATTCACCCCTCCACTTT. Its translation: CASSQEGAYNSPLHF.

CDR3 in DNA: TGTGCCAGCAGCCCCGGACGGAACCAAGAGACCCAGTACTTC. Translation gives CASSPGRNQETQYF. The J gene is TRBJ2-5, the V gene TRBV7-2; D is uncertain. Germline CDR1 reads SGHTA; CDR2 reads FQGNSA. The V and J ends lost 5 bases and 0 bases respectively, with 10 bases between them. CDR3 length equals 14 residues. The entire variable domain, with the rest obtained from reference TRBV7-2 and TRBJ2-5, is as follows: GAGVSQSPSNKVTEKGKDVELRCDPISGHTALYWYRQSLGQGLEFLIYFQGNSAPDKSGLPSDRFSAERTGGSVSTLTIQRTQQEDSAVYLCASSPGRNQETQYFGPGTRLLVL.

The rearrangement uses TRBV18 and TRBJ1-2, with 7 nucleotides matching TRBD1. The germline CDR1 and CDR2 sequences are KGHSH and LQKENI. This CDR3 spans 14 amino acids. The ends lost 0 bases at V and 8 bases at J; junction bases unmatched: 6. CDR3 bases: TGTGCCAGCTCACCACCGCCGACAGGGCGAGGCTACACCTTC. It is translated as CASSPPPTGRGYTF.

This chain joins TRBV7-8 and TRBJ1-2; a possible D gene is TRBD1 (6 bases). The CDR3 sequence is 13 residues long. The germline V and J ends were trimmed by 5 bases and 2 bases, with 9 bases remaining between them. CDR1 SGHVS and CDR2 FQNEAQ come from the germline V gene. DNA for the CDR3: TGTGCCAGCAGCGAGGGGGACAACTATGGCTACACCTTC. This codes for CASSEGDNYGYTF.

The rearrangement uses TRBV4-1 and TRBJ1-4, with unresolved D. Between the trimmed V and J ends, which lost 1 base and 3 bases, there was a span of 9 bases. Germline-derived CDR1 and CDR2 are MGHRA and YSYEKL. The CDR3 is 15 amino acids. In nucleotides, the CDR3 is TGCGCCAGCAGCCAAGGGGTGTCGGCTAATGAAAAACTGTTTTTT. Encoded protein: CASSQGVSANEKLFF.

The V and J genes are TRBV27 and TRBJ2-7; 7 nucleotides agree with TRBD1. The germline V gene encodes CDR1 MNHEY and CDR2 SMNVEV (reference sequence). The CDR3 is 15 amino acids. With V trimmed by 3 bases and J by 2 bases, 7 bases remained unmatched. This chain's CDR3 is CASSFEQGITYEQYF. The CDR3 nucleotides read TGTGCCAGCAGTTTTGAACAGGGGATCACCTACGAGCAGTACTTC.

The chain couples TRBV7-2 to TRBJ1-6, with D unresolved. CDR1 and CDR2 (germline): SGHTA, FQGNSA. The germline V and J ends were trimmed by 6 bases and 10 bases, with 13 bases remaining between them. The CDR3 has 13 amino acids. Here the CDR3 reads CASSDLAGSPLHF. For the CDR3, the DNA is TGTGCCAGCAGTGATTTGGCCGGATCACCCCTCCACTTT.

This chain uses TRBV7-9 with TRBJ1-1; D remains ambiguous. The CDR3 runs to 14 residues. V was clipped by 5 bases and J by 2 bases, with 12 bases between them. Germline V gene lookup returns CDR1 SEHNR and CDR2 FQNEAQ (reference sequence). The CDR3 protein is CASSPLPGNTEAFF. The CDR3, as DNA: TGTGCCAGCAGCCCCCTCCCGGGAAACACTGAAGCTTTCTTT.

The genes are TRBV20-1 and TRBJ2-7; 8 nucleotides line up with TRBD2. CDR1 and CDR2 from the germline V gene are DFQATT and SNEGSKA (reference sequence). V dropped 3 bases and J dropped 1; count of bases not matched to a gene: 8. The CDR3 is 15 residues long. CDR3 residues: CSASDSSGFSYEQYF. CDR3 bases: TGCAGTGCTAGTGACTCTAGCGGGTTTTCCTACGAGCAGTACTTC.

The chain is built from TRBV4-1 and TRBJ2-2, with D tentatively TRBD1 (6 bases). Trimming stripped 0 bases from V and 1 base from J, with 9 bases between. Looked up from germline, CDR1 is MGHRA and CDR2 is YSYEKL. The CDR3 runs to 16 residues. CDR3 sequence (DNA): TGCGCCAGCAGCCAAGAGCAGGGGATGAACACCGGGGAGCTGTTTTTT. Translated, it gives CASSQEQGMNTGELFF.

This clone was observed a single time. This chain links TRBV10-2 with TRBJ1-4, with 7 bases that match TRBD1. This CDR3 spans 15 amino acids. Germline values: CDR1 WSHSY, CDR2 SAAADI. V was pared by 2 bases and J by 4 bases, with 4 bases of the junction left unmatched. CDR3: CASSEGTEDNEKLFF. In DNA form, the CDR3 reads TGCGCCAGCAGTGAGGGGACAGAGGATAATGAAAAACTGTTTTTT.

This chain uses TRBV4-2 with TRBJ1-2; the D gene is possibly TRBD1 (5 bases). V was trimmed by 4 bases and J by 7 bases, leaving 19 bases between them. From germline, CDR1 is LGHNA and CDR2 YNFKEQ. CDR3 length equals 15 residues. The CDR3 region is CASSPVGGSGRGYTF. The CDR3 DNA sequence: TGTGCCAGCAGCCCGGTCGGGGGGAGTGGTCGTGGCTACACCTTC.

The V call is TRBV19, the J call TRBJ2-5, with TRBD1 matching 7 bases. Germline trimming cut 4 bases from V and 6 bases from J; bases unmatched to any gene: 8. There are 14 residues in the CDR3. Germline CDR1 LNHDA, CDR2 SQIVND (reference sequence). This chain's CDR3 is CASSNRQGRQTQYF. The CDR3 bases are TGTGCCAGTAGTAACCGACAGGGTAGGCAGACCCAGTACTTC.

This clone was seen only once. The sample holds other DNA sequences that translate to the same CDR3. In DNA, the CDR3 is TGTGCCAGCAGCTTGGGGGGGTCCTACAATGAGCAGTTCTTC. Translated, it gives CASSLGGSYNEQFF. The chain couples TRBV5-6 to TRBJ2-1; perhaps D is TRBD1 or TRBD2 (5 bases each). Germline V gene sequence: CDR1 SGHDT, CDR2 YYEEEE. The ends were cut back, 0 bases at V and 1 base at J, with 5 bases in the middle. The CDR3 is 14 residues long. Filled out from reference TRBV5-6 and TRBJ2-1, the complete variable domain reads DAGVTQSPTHLIKTRGQQVTLRCSPKSGHDTVSWYQQALGQGPQFIFQYYEEEERQRGNFPDRFSGHQFPNYSSELNVNALLLGDSALYLCASSLGGSYNEQFFGPGTRLTVL.

The J gene is TRBJ1-2, the V gene TRBV15; TRBD1 aligns across 10 bases. The junction had 11 bases not matched to a gene; V was cut back by 3 bases and J by 7 bases. The germline V gene encodes CDR1 LNHNV and CDR2 YYDKDF (reference sequence). CDR3 length: 16 amino acids. The CDR3 here is CATSRAHGTGDIGYTF. In nucleotides, the CDR3 is TGTGCCACCAGCAGGGCCCACGGGACAGGGGATATTGGCTACACCTTC.

V gene TRBV5-1 combines with J gene TRBJ2-5; D unclear. The CDR3 loop spans 14 amino acids. The germline gives CDR1 SGHRS, CDR2 YFSETQ. V lost 0 bases to trimming and J lost 3 bases, with 9 bases between them. CDR3 nucleotides: TGCGCCAGCAGCTTGGGAGGAGCGAAAGAGACCCAGTACTTC. Translating it yields CASSLGGAKETQYF.

Concerning this clone: The junction and the germline gene differ at one end; a read error may be behind it. The V and J genes are TRBV18 and TRBJ1-5; 9 positions agree with TRBD1. This CDR3 region has 14 residues. CDR1 KGHSH and CDR2 LQKENI come from the germline V gene. CDR3 loop: CASSPQGAGQPQHF. CDR3 nucleotides: TGTGCCAGCTCTCCACAGGGGGCAGGGCAGCCCCAGCATTTT.

The gene calls are TRBV5-1 and TRBJ2-3; weak D call: TRBD2 (6 bases). The CDR3 spans 14 residues. Germline V CDR1 and CDR2: SGHRS, YFSETQ. V was pared by 2 bases and J by 3 bases, with 10 bases between. In DNA, the CDR3 is TGCGCCAGCAGCTTTGGGGGGAAGACAGATACGCAGTATTTT. Its translation: CASSFGGKTDTQYF.

This clone has a single count. This sequence joins TRBV19 and TRBJ1-5; D possibly corresponds to TRBD1 (5 bases). The germline V gene encodes CDR1 LNHDA and CDR2 SQIVND (reference sequence). The CDR3 length is 15 residues. The V end lost 7 bases, the J end lost 2 bases, and 15 bases lay between the germline ends. CDR3 sequence reads: CASNPVTAGNQPQHF. As DNA, the CDR3 is TGTGCCAGTAACCCCGTGACAGCGGGCAATCAGCCCCAGCATTTT.

This chain links TRBV23-1 with TRBJ2-1; TRBD2 agrees at 8 bases. TRBV23-1 is filed as an ORF, its function uncertain. Trimming cost V 2 bases and J 5 bases; bases outside gene matches: 8. This CDR3 has 16 residues. The DNA of the CDR3 is TGCGCCAGCAGTCAAGGAGTCCAGCGGGGGCACAATGAGCAGTTCTTC. It codes for CASSQGVQRGHNEQFF.

The genes are TRBV5-5 and TRBJ1-2, with 7 bases that match TRBD1. J gave up 4 bases and V 4 bases, and 7 bases lay outside the gene matches. Germline assignment: CDR1 SGHKS and CDR2 YYEKEE (reference sequence). This CDR3 spans 14 amino acids. As DNA, the CDR3 is TGTGCCAGCAGCATGACAGGGACGACCTATGGCTACACCTTC. Translated: CASSMTGTTYGYTF.

The genes are TRBV10-3 and TRBJ1-2, with a weak D call TRBD1 (5 bases). This CDR3 is 14 amino acids long. The V end lost 8 bases, the J end lost 4 bases, and 17 bases lay between the germline ends. Germline values: CDR1 ENHRY, CDR2 SYGVKD. The CDR3 coding sequence is TGTGCCATCTTTACAACAGGATGGGGCTATGGCTACACCTTC. Amino acid sequence: CAIFTTGWGYGYTF.

The chain recombines TRBV6-2 or TRBV6-3 with TRBJ1-2; D call uncertain. Trimming took 2 bases from V and 0 from J, leaving 4 bases between them. CDR1 is MNHEY and CDR2 is SVGEGT in the germline V gene. The CDR3 covers 13 residues. The CDR3 is CASSYHPNYGYTF. The DNA of the CDR3 is TGTGCCAGCAGTTACCACCCTAACTATGGCTACACCTTC.